This T cell receptor beta chain was sequenced during a study of blood T cell repertoires in COVID-19. Overall study context: Some COVID-19 samples were acute and others convalescent; all came from the United States, Italy and Spain. The analysed material was cDNA or gDNA that came from T cells, B-cell-depleted T cells, or PBMCs.

In the authors' methods: The authors estimated nucleated cell counts from reference gene primer amplification. Generated by immunoSEQ multiplex PCR, the TCRdb table keeps only in-frame clones and is missing some. The DNA was the basis for D and trimming; V, J and clone size are from that table. The sample includes some 90,000 clones, less than 85% of them seen just once. The junction had 11 bases not matched to a gene; V was cut back by 6 bases and J by 7 bases. Germline V gives CDR1 SQVTM, CDR2 ANQGSEA. The CDR3 consists of 14 residues. This TCR came from a woman in her 70s with acute or convalescent COVID-19. The sequenced sample was peripheral blood. The genes are TRBV29-1 and TRBJ1-5, with 8 bases identical to TRBD1. For the CDR3, the DNA is TGCAGCGTCCTTGGACAGGGTCAAGAACAGCCCCAGCATTTT. Its protein is CSVLGQGQEQPQHF.